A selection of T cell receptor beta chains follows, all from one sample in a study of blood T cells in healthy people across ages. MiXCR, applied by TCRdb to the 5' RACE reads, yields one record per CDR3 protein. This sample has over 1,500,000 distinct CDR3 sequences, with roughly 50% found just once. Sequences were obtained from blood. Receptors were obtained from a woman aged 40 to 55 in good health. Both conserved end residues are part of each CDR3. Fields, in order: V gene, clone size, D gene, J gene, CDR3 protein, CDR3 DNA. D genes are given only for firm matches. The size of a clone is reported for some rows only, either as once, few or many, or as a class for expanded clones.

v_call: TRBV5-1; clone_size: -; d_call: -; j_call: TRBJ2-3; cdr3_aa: CASSTRDTTDTQYF; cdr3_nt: TGCGCCAGCAGCACACGGGACACAACGGATACGCAGTATTTT
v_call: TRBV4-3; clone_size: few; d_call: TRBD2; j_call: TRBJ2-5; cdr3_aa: CASSRTGTSGGAGETQYF; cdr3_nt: TGCGCCAGCAGCCGAACCGGGACGAGCGGGGGGGCCGGAGAGACCCAGTACTTC
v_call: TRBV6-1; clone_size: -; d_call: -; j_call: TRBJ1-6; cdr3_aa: CASSEYRNSPLHF; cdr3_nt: TGTGCCAGCAGTGAATACCGTAATTCACCCCTCCACTTT
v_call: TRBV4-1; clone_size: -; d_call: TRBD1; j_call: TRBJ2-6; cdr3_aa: CASSHTTGAGANVLTF; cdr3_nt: TGCGCCAGCAGCCACACTACAGGGGCTGGGGCCAACGTCCTGACTTTC
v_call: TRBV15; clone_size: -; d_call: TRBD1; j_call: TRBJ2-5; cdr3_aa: CATSTPGQVVNEQYF; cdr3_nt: TGTGCCACCAGCACCCCGGGACAGGTAGTCAATGAGCAGTACTTC
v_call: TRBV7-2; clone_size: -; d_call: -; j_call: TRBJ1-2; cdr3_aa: CASRPAVGPSYGYTF; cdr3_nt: TGTGCCAGCAGACCAGCAGTCGGACCTAGCTATGGCTACACCTTC
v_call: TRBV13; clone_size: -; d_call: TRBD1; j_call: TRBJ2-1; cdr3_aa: CASRGGHGAGGGSGQFF; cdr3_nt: TGTGCCAGCCGCGGCGGACATGGGGCAGGGGGCGGAAGCGGGCAGTTCTTC
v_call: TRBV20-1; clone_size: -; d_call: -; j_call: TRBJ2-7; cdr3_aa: CSALGRRRPSYEQYF; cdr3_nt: TGCAGTGCCCTGGGAAGGCGGCGGCCAAGCTACGAGCAGTACTTC
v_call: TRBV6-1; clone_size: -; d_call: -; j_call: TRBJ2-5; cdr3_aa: CASSEQNRFKQYF; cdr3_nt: TGTGCCAGCAGTGAACAGAACAGATTCAAGCAGTACTTC
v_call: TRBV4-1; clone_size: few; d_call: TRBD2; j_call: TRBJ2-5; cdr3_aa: CASSQGPTSTKTQYF; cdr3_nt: TGCGCCAGCAGCCAAGGGCCGACTAGCACCAAGACCCAGTACTTC
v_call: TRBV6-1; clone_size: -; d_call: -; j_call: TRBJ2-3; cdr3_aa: CASSVYRDSTDTQYF; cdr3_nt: TGTGCCAGCTCCGTTTACCGGGACAGCACAGATACGCAGTATTTT
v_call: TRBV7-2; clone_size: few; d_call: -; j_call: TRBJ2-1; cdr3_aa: CASSLAKILPGDEQFF; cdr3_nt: TGTGCCAGCAGCCTAGCCAAGATCTTGCCGGGCGATGAGCAGTTCTTC
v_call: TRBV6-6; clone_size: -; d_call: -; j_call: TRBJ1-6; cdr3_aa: CASSYRGMDNSPLHF; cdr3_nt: TGTGCCAGCAGTTACCGGGGCATGGATAATTCACCCCTCCACTTT
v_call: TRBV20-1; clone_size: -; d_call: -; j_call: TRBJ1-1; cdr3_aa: CSARVPGEAFF; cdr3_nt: TGCAGTGCTAGAGTTCCAGGGGAAGCTTTCTTT
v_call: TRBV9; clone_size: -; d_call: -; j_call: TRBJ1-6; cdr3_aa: CASSAGQFYNSPLHF; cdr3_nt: TGTGCCAGCAGCGCAGGACAGTTCTATAATTCACCCCTCCACTTT
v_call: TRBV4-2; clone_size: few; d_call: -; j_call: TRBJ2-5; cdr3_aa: CASSQTGERDSETQYF; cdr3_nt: TGTGCCAGCAGCCAAACAGGCGAGAGGGATTCAGAGACCCAGTACTTC
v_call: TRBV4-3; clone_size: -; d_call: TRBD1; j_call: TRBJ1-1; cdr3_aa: CASSRGTGGTTEAFF; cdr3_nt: TGCGCCAGCAGCCGCGGGACAGGGGGGACCACTGAAGCTTTCTTT
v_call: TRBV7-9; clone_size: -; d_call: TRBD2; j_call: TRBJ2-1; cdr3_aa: CASGPGGPEQFF; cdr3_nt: TGTGCCAGCGGACCGGGGGGGCCTGAGCAGTTCTTC
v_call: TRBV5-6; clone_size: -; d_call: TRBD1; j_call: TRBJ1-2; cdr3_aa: CASSSGQAGDGYTF; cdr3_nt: TGTGCCAGCAGCTCAGGACAGGCCGGCGATGGCTACACCTTC
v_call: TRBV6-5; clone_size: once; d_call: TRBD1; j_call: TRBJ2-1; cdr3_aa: CASSYDGTGDNEQFF; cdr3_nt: TGTGCCAGCAGTTACGACGGGACAGGGGACAATGAGCAGTTCTTC
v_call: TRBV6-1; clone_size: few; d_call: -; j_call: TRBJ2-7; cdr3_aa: CASSEARGLEQYF; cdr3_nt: TGTGCCAGCAGTGAAGCGCGAGGCTTAGAGCAGTACTTC
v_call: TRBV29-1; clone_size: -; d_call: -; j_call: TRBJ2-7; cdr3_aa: CSVPQAYNEQYF; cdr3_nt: TGCAGCGTTCCCCAGGCCTACAATGAGCAGTACTTC
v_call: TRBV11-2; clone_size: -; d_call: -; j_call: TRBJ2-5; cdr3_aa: CASSLGTRYQETQYF; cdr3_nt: TGTGCCAGCAGCTTAGGAACACGGTACCAAGAGACCCAGTACTTC
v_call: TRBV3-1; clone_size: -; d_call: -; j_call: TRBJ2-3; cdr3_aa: CASSQDTRLGGTDTQYF; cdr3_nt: TGTGCCAGCAGCCAAGATACGAGACTAGGTGGCACAGATACGCAGTATTTT
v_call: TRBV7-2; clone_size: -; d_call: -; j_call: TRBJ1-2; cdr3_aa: CASSFYKTRQDYGYTF; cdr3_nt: TGTGCCAGCAGCTTCTACAAAACCCGACAGGACTATGGCTACACCTTC
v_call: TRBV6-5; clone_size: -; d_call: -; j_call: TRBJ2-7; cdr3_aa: CASSYKGSSYEQYF; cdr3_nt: TGTGCCAGCAGTTACAAAGGGAGCTCCTACGAGCAGTACTTC
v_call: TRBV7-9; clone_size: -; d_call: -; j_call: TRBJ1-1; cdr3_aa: CASSLDHTEAFF; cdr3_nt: TGTGCCAGCAGCTTAGACCACACTGAAGCTTTCTTT
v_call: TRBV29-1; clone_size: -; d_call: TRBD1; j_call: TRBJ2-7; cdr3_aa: CNAKSGDRGSQLYEQYF; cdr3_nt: TGCAACGCAAAGTCAGGCGACAGGGGGTCCCAACTCTACGAGCAGTACTTC
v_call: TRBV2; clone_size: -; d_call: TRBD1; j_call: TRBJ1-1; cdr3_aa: CASSADTGGGTEAFF; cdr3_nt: TGTGCCAGCAGTGCCGATACAGGGGGCGGCACTGAAGCTTTCTTT
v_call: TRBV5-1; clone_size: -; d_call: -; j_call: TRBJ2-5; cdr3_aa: CASSLAQGGGETQYF; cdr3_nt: TGCGCCAGCAGCTTGGCCCAGGGAGGCGGAGAGACCCAGTACTTC
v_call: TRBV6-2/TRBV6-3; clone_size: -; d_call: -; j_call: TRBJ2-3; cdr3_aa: CASSYGQDEYF; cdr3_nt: TGTGCCAGCAGCTACGGACAAGATGAGTATTTT
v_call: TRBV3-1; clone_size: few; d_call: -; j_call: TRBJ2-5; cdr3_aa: CASSQEGKTQYF; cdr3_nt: TGTGCCAGCAGCCAAGAGGGAAAGACCCAGTACTTC
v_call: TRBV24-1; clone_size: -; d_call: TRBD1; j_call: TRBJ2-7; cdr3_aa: CATEGTAPYEQYF; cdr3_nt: TGTGCCACCGAGGGGACAGCTCCCTACGAGCAGTACTTC
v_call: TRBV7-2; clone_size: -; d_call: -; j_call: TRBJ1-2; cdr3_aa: CASSQYLAGGSNYGYTF; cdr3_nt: TGTGCCAGCAGCCAGTACCTAGCGGGGGGATCTAACTATGGCTACACCTTC
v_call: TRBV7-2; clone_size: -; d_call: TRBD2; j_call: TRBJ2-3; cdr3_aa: CASSPVAGGHYTDTQYF; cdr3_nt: TGTGCCAGCAGCCCCGTAGCGGGGGGCCACTACACAGATACGCAGTATTTT
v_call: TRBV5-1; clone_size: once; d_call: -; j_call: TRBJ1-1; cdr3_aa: CASSPEGGSYEAFF; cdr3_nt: TGCGCCAGCAGCCCCGAGGGGGGGTCCTATGAAGCTTTCTTT
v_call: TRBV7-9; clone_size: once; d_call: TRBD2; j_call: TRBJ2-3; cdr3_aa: CASTLGGGGDGTQYF; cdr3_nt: TGTGCCAGCACCCTCGGGGGCGGGGGGGATGGCACGCAGTATTTT
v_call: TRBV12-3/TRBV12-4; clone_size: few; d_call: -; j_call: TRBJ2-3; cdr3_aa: CAILESDGTQYF; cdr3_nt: TGTGCCATTTTGGAAAGTGACGGGACGCAGTATTTT
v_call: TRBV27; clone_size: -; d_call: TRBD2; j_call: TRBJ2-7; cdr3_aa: CASSGTSGSSYEQYF; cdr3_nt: TGTGCCAGCAGTGGGACTAGCGGTAGCTCCTACGAGCAGTACTTC
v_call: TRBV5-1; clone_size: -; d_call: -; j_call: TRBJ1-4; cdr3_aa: CASSLGSGALNEKLFF; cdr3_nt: TGCGCCAGCAGCTTGGGTTCCGGGGCCCTAAATGAAAAACTGTTTTTT
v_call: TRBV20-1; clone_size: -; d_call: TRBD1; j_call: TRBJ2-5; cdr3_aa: CSAFRDSQETQYF; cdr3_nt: TGCAGTGCATTCCGGGACAGCCAAGAGACCCAGTACTTC
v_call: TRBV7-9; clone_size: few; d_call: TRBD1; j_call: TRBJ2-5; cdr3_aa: CASSLDGQGTETQYF; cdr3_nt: TGTGCCAGCAGCTTAGACGGACAGGGGACAGAGACCCAGTACTTC
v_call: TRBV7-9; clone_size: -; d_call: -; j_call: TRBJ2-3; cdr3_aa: CASSLQRLTDTQYF; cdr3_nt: TGTGCCAGCAGCCTACAGAGACTCACAGATACGCAGTATTTT
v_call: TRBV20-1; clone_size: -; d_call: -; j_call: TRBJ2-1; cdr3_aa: CSASPLTAPEQFF; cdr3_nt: TGCAGTGCTAGCCCCTTGACAGCCCCCGAGCAGTTCTTC
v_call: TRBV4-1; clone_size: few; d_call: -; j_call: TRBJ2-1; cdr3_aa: CASSQETSRTNEQFF; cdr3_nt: TGCGCCAGCAGCCAAGAAACTAGCCGGACCAATGAGCAGTTCTTC
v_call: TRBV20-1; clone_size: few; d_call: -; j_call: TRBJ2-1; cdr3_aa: CSARVPNGLVLYNEQFF; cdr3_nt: TGCAGTGCTAGAGTCCCGAACGGACTGGTCCTCTACAATGAGCAGTTCTTC
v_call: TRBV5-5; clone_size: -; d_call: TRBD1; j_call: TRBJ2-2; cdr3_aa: CASTTQRTGRTGELFF; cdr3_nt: TGTGCCAGCACCACACAAAGGACAGGGAGGACCGGGGAGCTGTTTTTT
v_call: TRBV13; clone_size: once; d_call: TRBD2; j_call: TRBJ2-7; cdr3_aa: CASSLEASGGRSSDEQYF; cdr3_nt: TGTGCCAGCAGCTTAGAGGCTAGCGGGGGGAGGAGCTCCGACGAGCAGTACTTC
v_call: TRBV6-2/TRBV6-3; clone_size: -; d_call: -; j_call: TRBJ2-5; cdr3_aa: CASSTGEGSKETQYF; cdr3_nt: TGTGCCAGCAGTACCGGAGAGGGATCAAAAGAGACCCAGTACTTC
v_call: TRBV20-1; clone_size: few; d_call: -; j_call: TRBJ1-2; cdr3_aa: CSARGENPNYGYTF; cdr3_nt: TGCAGTGCTAGAGGGGAAAATCCTAACTATGGCTACACCTTC
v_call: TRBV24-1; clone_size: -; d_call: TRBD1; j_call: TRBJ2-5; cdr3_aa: CATSDPGQGGTQYF; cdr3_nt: TGTGCCACCAGTGACCCCGGACAGGGGGGGACCCAGTACTTC
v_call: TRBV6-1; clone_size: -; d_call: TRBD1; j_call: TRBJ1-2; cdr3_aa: CASSEALGQSFYGYTF; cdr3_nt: TGTGCCAGCAGTGAAGCCCTGGGACAGAGCTTCTATGGCTACACCTTC
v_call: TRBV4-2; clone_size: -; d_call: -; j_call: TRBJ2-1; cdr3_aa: CASSQGGYSEQFF; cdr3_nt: TGTGCCAGCAGCCAAGGGGGCTACAGCGAGCAGTTCTTC
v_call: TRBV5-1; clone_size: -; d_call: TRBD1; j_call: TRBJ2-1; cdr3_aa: CASSLPQGARFYNEQFF; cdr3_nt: TGCGCCAGCAGCCTACCGCAGGGGGCGCGGTTCTACAATGAGCAGTTCTTC